This T cell receptor beta chain was sequenced during a study of T-cell reconstitution after alpha-beta-depleted transplantation in children. The library targeted TCRbeta and was prepared with unique molecular identifiers. TCRdb reprocessed the PCR reads with MiXCR, giving one entry per CDR3 protein. The data show about 360,000 distinct CDR3 sequences, more than 10% seen once. V was shortened by 1 base and J by 0 bases, with 8 bases between the two germline ends. Germline V CDR1 and CDR2: LGHDT, YNNKEL (reference sequence). This CDR3 spans 15 amino acids. The table lists this clonotype with a few counts.

Sample: PBMCs, taken from the stem cell graft. The chain links TRBV3-1 to TRBJ2-3; the D gene is possibly TRBD2 (5 bases). This receptor was identified in a human donor who donated a stem cell graft to a child with Fanconi anemia. The CDR3 DNA follows: TGTGCCAGCAGCCAAGGTGGACTCAGCACAGATACGCAGTATTTT. It specifies CASSQGGLSTDTQYF.